Shown below are 26 T cell receptor beta chains from a single sample sequenced in a study of blood T cells in healthy people across ages. A sample-barcoded 5' primer and a J-beta primer mix were used in a second PCR of about 7 to 11 cycles. One entry per CDR3 protein results from TCRdb running MiXCR on the 5' RACE reads. The table shows 700,000 to 850,000 distinct CDR3 sequences, with about 37% occurring only once. The sequenced sample consisted of blood. The source of these receptors is a man between 18 and 35 years old in good health.

Note on this clonotype: A junction boundary mismatches the germline segment, possibly from a read error. This chain uses TRBV15 with TRBJ2-2; D could derive from TRBD1 or TRBD2 (6 bases each). Germline-derived CDR1 and CDR2 are LNHNV and YYDKDF (reference sequence). The CDR3 contains 16 residues. Written as DNA, the CDR3 is TGTGCCACCAGCGGAGACCGGGGGCTAACGACCGGGGAGCTGTTTTTT. Translating gives CATSGDRGLTTGELFF.

Concerning this clonotype: Because it lacks the conserved phenylalanine or tryptophan at the end, this CDR3 is likely a read error. This chain connects TRBV7-9 to TRBJ2-7; D is ambiguous. The J call may be wrong; the DNA end is better matched by TRBJ2-5. Germline V gene lookup returns CDR1 SEHNR and CDR2 FQNEAQ (reference sequence). This CDR3 contains 12 residues. Written as DNA, the CDR3 is TGTGCCAGCAGCTTAGGCCTGGAGACCCAGTACTTA. Its translation is CASSLGLETQYL.

This clonotype was seen at least ten times. The J gene is TRBJ1-2, the V gene TRBV12-3 or TRBV12-4, with D tentatively TRBD1 (5 bases). The CDR3 contains 12 residues. V was shortened by 5 bases and J by 7 bases, with 11 bases between the two germline ends. CDR3 coding DNA: TGTGCCAGCAGTCCCGAGGGGCTTGGCTACACCTTC. This codes for CASSPEGLGYTF.

This clonotype was recorded a few times. The rearrangement links TRBV4-3 to TRBJ2-5, with a possible D match to TRBD1 (6 bases). The CDR3 has 15 amino acids. V gave up 0 bases and J gave up 2 bases, with 10 bases separating them. Germline CDR1 and CDR2: LGHNA and YSLEER. The CDR3 DNA follows: TGCGCCAGCAGCCAAGATCCCGGACAGCAAGAGACCCAGTACTTC. It translates to CASSQDPGQQETQYF.

About this clonotype itself: This may be a read error, as it is one base from a much larger clone. This chain uses TRBV20-1 with TRBJ2-3; possibly TRBD2 for D (6 bases). Germline V gene sequence: CDR1 DFQATT, CDR2 SNEGSKA (reference sequence). CDR3 size: 14 residues. Trimming pared 2 bases from V and 5 bases from J, leaving 14 bases between. CDR3: CSARPAGRIDTQYF. In DNA form, the CDR3 reads TGCAGTGCTAGACCGGCGGGGAGGATAGATACGCAGTATTTT.

This clonotype has ten or more counts. The CDR3 reads CASSQAWTGGADTQYF. In nucleotides, the CDR3 is TGCGCCAGCAGCCAAGCCTGGACAGGGGGCGCAGATACGCAGTATTTT. The chain carries TRBV4-3 and TRBJ2-3; 11 bases are a match to TRBD1. This CDR3 contains 16 residues. The germline V gene encodes CDR1 LGHNA and CDR2 YSLEER. Unmatched junction bases numbered 4, after V lost 1 base and J lost 4 bases.

The chain recombines TRBV5-1 with TRBJ1-2, with TRBD1 as a possible D gene (5 bases). The germline V and J ends were trimmed by 0 bases and 6 bases, with 18 bases remaining between them. Germline CDR1 is SGHRS and CDR2 is YFSETQ. The CDR3 has 16 residues. Written as DNA, the CDR3 is TGCGCCAGCAGCTTGGCCGGGGCAGCGAGGGAGCATGGCTACACCTTC. This sequence encodes CASSLAGAAREHGYTF.

This clonotype was found once. This chain links TRBV2 with TRBJ2-7; 7 nucleotides line up with TRBD1. Trimming at V came to 5 bases and at J to 3 bases, leaving 13 bases not matched to a gene. Germline lookup yields CDR1 SNHLY and CDR2 FYNNEI. There are 16 residues in the CDR3. The CDR3 here is CASSQTWTGNIYEQYF. CDR3 sequence (DNA): TGTGCCAGCAGTCAGACATGGACAGGCAACATCTACGAGCAGTACTTC.

This clonotype was recorded many times. V usage is TRBV12-3 or TRBV12-4 and J usage is TRBJ2-7; D may be TRBD2 (7 bases). CDR3 length: 15 amino acids. V lost 4 bases to trimming and J lost 3 bases, with 16 bases between them. CDR3 sequence: CASSSRTRGGYEQYF. The CDR3 DNA follows: TGTGCCAGCAGTTCGAGGACTAGGGGGGGCTACGAGCAGTACTTC.

This clonotype was counted only a few times. The V call is TRBV7-2, the J call TRBJ1-6, with D tentatively TRBD1 (6 bases). The CDR3 runs to 15 residues. The V gene lost 4 bases and the J gene lost 2 bases, with 9 bases spanning the gap. In germline, CDR1 is SGHTA, CDR2 FQGNSA. This CDR3 is CASSSTGPYNSPLHF. The CDR3 nucleotides are TGTGCCAGCAGCTCGACAGGACCCTATAATTCACCCCTCCACTTT.

In the case of this clonotype: This could be a read error, since a much larger clone is one nucleotide away. This chain connects TRBV20-1 to TRBJ1-6, with 7 bases fitting TRBD1. Germline loops: CDR1 DFQATT, CDR2 SNEGSKA (reference sequence). The CDR3 runs to 16 residues. Trimming at V came to 1 base and at J to 6 bases, leaving 9 bases not matched to a gene. The CDR3 spells CSARGAGQARNSPLHF. CDR3 nucleotide sequence: TGCAGTGCTAGAGGTGCAGGACAGGCTCGTAATTCACCCCTCCACTTT.

Remarks on this clonotype: This may arise from a read error, as a much more abundant clone is one base away. This rearrangement joins TRBV6-2 or TRBV6-3 to TRBJ2-3; D remains unclear. CDR3 length: 16 residues. Germline assignment: CDR1 MNHEY and CDR2 SVGEGT. DNA for the CDR3: TGTGCCAGCAGTTACTCGAACGTGATACCCACAGATACGCGGTATTTT. Translating it yields CASSYSNVIPTDTRYF.

The rearrangement uses TRBV10-3 and TRBJ2-3; TRBD1 or TRBD2 may be the D gene (6 bases each). In germline, CDR1 is ENHRY, CDR2 SYGVKD. The CDR3 is 14 residues long. Trimming pared 9 bases from V and 3 bases from J, leaving 16 bases between. The CDR3 is CAIGSGASTDTQYF. CDR3 sequence (DNA): TGTGCCATTGGGTCGGGGGCCTCAACAGATACGCAGTATTTT.

V usage is TRBV29-1 and J usage is TRBJ2-2, with unresolved D. V was clipped by 6 bases and J by 6 bases, with 14 bases between them. The V gene's germline CDR1 is SQVTM and CDR2 ANQGSEA. The CDR3 has 13 amino acids. CDR3 region: CSVGIRGPGELFF. The CDR3 DNA reads as TGCAGCGTGGGAATTAGAGGACCCGGGGAGCTGTTTTTT.

The J gene is TRBJ2-7, the V gene TRBV7-9, with 9 bases that match TRBD1. The CDR3 has 17 amino acids. From germline, CDR1 is SEHNR and CDR2 FQNEAQ (reference sequence). The V and J ends lost 3 bases and 1 base, in that order; junction bases with no gene match: 10. This chain's CDR3 is CASSLSNMGQGSYEQYF. CDR3 coding DNA: TGTGCCAGCAGCTTGTCTAATATGGGACAGGGATCCTACGAGCAGTACTTC.

Notes on this clonotype: Possible read error: a much larger clone is one base away. The V gene is TRBV4-2, the J gene TRBJ2-5, with D perhaps matching TRBD2 (5 bases). The J call is uncertain, as TRBJ2-1 better fits the DNA end. This CDR3 contains 15 residues. Germline values: CDR1 LGHNA, CDR2 YNFKEQ. The CDR3 is CASSQEIDGGRTQFF. Here the CDR3 DNA reads TGTGCCAGCAGCCAAGAGATCGACGGAGGCAGGACCCAGTTCTTC.

The chain employs TRBV18 and TRBJ2-4; the D is unclear. The end of the DNA fits TRBJ2-7 better, so the J call may be wrong. Germline V gives CDR1 KGHSH, CDR2 LQKENI. This CDR3 is built from 14 residues. The CDR3: CASSQARVPDEQYF. CDR3 nucleotides: TGTGCCAGCTCACAGGCTAGAGTGCCCGACGAGCAGTACTTC.

The chain carries TRBV12-3 or TRBV12-4 and TRBJ2-5; no definite D call. The CDR3 has 12 residues. V was cut by 6 bases and J by 4 bases, with 9 bases left in between. CDR3 sequence (DNA): TGTGCCAGCAGGAAGGCAGGAGAGACCCAGTACTTC. It translates to CASRKAGETQYF.

This clonotype was observed many times. The J gene is TRBJ2-1, the V gene TRBV20-1, with 9 bases that match TRBD2. Unmatched junction bases numbered 8, after V lost 1 base and J lost 4 bases. CDR1 and CDR2 (germline): DFQATT, SNEGSKA (reference sequence). The CDR3 extends over 16 amino acids. The CDR3 region has the DNA TGCAGTGCTAGAGGTTCTGGACTAGCGATTTACAATGAGCAGTTCTTC. It codes for CSARGSGLAIYNEQFF.

The chain combines TRBV4-1 with TRBJ1-3; D gene uncertain. CDR1 and CDR2 from the germline V gene are MGHRA and YSYEKL. V was trimmed by 2 bases and J by 0 bases, leaving 8 bases between them. The CDR3 runs to 15 residues. The CDR3: CASSQLQLSGNTIYF. As DNA, the CDR3 is TGCGCCAGCAGCCAATTGCAGCTCTCTGGAAACACCATATATTTT.

Notes on this clonotype: A read error may be the cause here, since a much bigger clone is one base away. The chain uses TRBV12-3 or TRBV12-4 and TRBJ2-3; no reliable D call. The CDR3 runs to 11 residues. Trimming shortened V by 7 bases and J by 3 bases, and 5 bases separated the two germline ends. This CDR3 reads CASTVTDTQYF. In nucleotides, the CDR3 is TGTGCCAGCACCGTGACAGATACGCAGTATTTT.

This chain connects TRBV10-1 to TRBJ2-5, with D possibly TRBD2 on 5 matching bases. Per the germline V gene, CDR1 is WNHNN and CDR2 is SYGVQD (reference sequence). The CDR3 is made up of 15 amino acids. Trimming stripped 0 bases from V and 2 bases from J, with 10 bases between. The CDR3 nucleotides read TGCGCCAGCAGTGAGTCGACCGGGGTTCAAGAGACCCAGTACTTC. Its translation: CASSESTGVQETQYF.

This sequence joins TRBV5-6 and TRBJ2-3, with a weak D call TRBD2 (6 bases). V was trimmed by 4 bases and J by 4 bases, leaving 13 bases between them. Germline V lookup: CDR1 SGHDT, CDR2 YYEEEE. The CDR3 spans 14 residues. The chain's CDR3 is CASSLRLVADTQYF. The CDR3 nucleotides read TGTGCCAGCAGCCTTCGACTAGTGGCAGATACGCAGTATTTT.

This clonotype was picked up a small number of times. The gene calls are TRBV5-1 and TRBJ2-7; D uncertain. CDR3 length equals 17 residues. Looked up from germline, CDR1 is SGHRS and CDR2 is YFSETQ. Trimming cost V 0 bases and J 0 bases, with 16 bases left between them. CDR3 loop: CASSLAPARTSSYEQYF. Here the CDR3 DNA reads TGCGCCAGCAGCTTGGCCCCCGCTAGGACCAGCTCCTACGAGCAGTACTTC.

The chain carries TRBV27 and TRBJ2-1; 8 nucleotides agree with TRBD1. Germline-derived CDR1 and CDR2 are MNHEY and SMNVEV (reference sequence). The CDR3 covers 17 residues. The V segment lost 1 base and the J segment 3 bases; nucleotides outside the gene matches: 8. The CDR3 sequence: CASSLFGQGGLYNEQFF. The CDR3 bases are TGTGCCAGCAGTTTATTTGGACAGGGTGGACTCTACAATGAGCAGTTCTTC.

This clonotype was seen a handful of times. This chain uses TRBV7-9 with TRBJ2-3, with 13 bases identical to TRBD2. CDR1 SEHNR and CDR2 FQNEAQ come from the germline V gene (reference sequence). V was clipped by 5 bases and J by 7 bases; unmatched bases: 12. This CDR3 has 17 residues. In DNA, the CDR3 is TGTGCCAGCAGCCCTCGGCCGACTAGCGGGGGGCTTTATACGCAGTATTTT. This codes for CASSPRPTSGGLYTQYF. The full variable domain, in which reference TRBV7-9 and TRBJ2-3 provide the parts outside the CDR3, is DTGVSQNPRHKITKRGQNVTFRCDPISEHNRLYWYRQTLGQGPEFLTYFQNEAQLEKSRLLSDRFSAERPKGSFSTLEIQRTEQGDSAMYLCASSPRPTSGGLYTQYFGPGTRLTVL.